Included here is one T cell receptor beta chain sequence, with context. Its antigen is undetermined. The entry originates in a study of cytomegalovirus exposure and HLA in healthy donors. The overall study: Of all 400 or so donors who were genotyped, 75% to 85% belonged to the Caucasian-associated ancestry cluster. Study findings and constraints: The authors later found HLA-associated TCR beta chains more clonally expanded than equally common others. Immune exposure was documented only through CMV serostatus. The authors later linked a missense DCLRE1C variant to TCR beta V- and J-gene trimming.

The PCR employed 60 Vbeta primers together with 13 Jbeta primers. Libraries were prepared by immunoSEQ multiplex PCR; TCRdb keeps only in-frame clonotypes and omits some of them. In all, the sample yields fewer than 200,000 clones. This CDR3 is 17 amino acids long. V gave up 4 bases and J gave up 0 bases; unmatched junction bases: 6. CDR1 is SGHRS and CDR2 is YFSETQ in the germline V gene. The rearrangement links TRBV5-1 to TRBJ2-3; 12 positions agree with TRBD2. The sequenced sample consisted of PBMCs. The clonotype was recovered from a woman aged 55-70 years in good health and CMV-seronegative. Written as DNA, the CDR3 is TGCGCCAGCAGCCCCCTAGCGGGGGGGCCGAGCACAGATACGCAGTATTTT. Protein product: CASSPLAGGPSTDTQYF.